Listed here is a single T cell receptor (beta chain). Survey-level TCR beta sequencing used the immunoSEQ assay. Assay: immunoSEQ multiplex PCR; the TCRdb copy retains only in-frame clones and omits some. The data show under 55,000 clones, more than 85% seen once. The germline CDR1 and CDR2 sequences are MNHNY and SVGAGI (reference sequence). The CDR3 is made up of 15 amino acids. Germline trimming cut 5 bases from V and 4 bases from J; bases unmatched to any gene: 6. This chain joins TRBV6-6 and TRBJ2-3, with 10 bases lining up with TRBD2. This TCR was sampled from a man aged 40-50 years with rheumatoid arthritis. What was sequenced was PBMCs. CDR3 coding DNA: TGTGCCAGCAGTAAACTAGCGGGGAGTCCAGATACGCAGTATTTT. Translated: CASSKLAGSPDTQYF.